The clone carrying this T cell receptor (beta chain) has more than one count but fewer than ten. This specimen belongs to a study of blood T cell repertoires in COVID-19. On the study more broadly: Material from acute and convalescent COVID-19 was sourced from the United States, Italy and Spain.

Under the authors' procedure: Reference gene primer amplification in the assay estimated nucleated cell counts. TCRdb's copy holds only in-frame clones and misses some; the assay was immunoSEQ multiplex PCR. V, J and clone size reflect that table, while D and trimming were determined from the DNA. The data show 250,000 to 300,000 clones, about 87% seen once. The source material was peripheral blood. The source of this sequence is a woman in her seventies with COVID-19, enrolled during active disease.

The CDR3 loop reads CASSLDLGTENTEAFF. In nucleotides, the CDR3 is TGTGCCAGCAGCTTAGATCTCGGGACAGAGAACACTGAAGCTTTCTTT. The rearrangement uses TRBV11-3 and TRBJ1-1; 7 positions agree with TRBD1. The V segment lost 0 bases and the J segment 1 base; nucleotides outside the gene matches: 5. This CDR3 has 16 amino acids. Germline CDR1 SGHNT, CDR2 YENEEA.